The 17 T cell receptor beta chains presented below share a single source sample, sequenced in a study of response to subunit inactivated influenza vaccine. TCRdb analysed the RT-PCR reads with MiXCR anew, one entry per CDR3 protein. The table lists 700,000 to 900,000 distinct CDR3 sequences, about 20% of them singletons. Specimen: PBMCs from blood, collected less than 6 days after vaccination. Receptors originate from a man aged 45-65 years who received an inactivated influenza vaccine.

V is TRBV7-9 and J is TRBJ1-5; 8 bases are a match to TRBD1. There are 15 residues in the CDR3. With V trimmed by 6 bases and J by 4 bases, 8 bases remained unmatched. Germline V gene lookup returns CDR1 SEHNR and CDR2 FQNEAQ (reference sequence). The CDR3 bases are TGTGCCAGCAGTAGGACAGGGCCGGGAAATCAGCCCCAGCATTTT. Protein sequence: CASSRTGPGNQPQHF.

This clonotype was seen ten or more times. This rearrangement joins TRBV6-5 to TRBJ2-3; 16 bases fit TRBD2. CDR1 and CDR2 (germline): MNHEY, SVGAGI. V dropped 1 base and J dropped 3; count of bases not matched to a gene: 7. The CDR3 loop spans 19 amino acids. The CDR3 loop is CASSYYGTSGGASTDTQYF. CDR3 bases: TGTGCCAGCAGTTACTACGGGACTAGCGGGGGGGCCAGTACAGATACGCAGTATTTT.

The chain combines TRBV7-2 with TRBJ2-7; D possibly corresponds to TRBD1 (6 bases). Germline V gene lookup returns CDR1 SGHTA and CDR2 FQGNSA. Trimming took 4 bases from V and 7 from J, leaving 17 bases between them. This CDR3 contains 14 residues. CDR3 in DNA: TGTGCCAGCAGCTCCTCGGGACAAAAAAATGAGCAGTACTTC. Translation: CASSSSGQKNEQYF.

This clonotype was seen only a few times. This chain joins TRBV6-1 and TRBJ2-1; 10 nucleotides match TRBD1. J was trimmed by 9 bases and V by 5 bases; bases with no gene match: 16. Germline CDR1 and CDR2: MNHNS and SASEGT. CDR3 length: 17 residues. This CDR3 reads CASSPASRWTGGIEQFF. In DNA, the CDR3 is TGTGCCAGCAGTCCCGCCTCTCGATGGACAGGGGGGATTGAGCAGTTCTTC.

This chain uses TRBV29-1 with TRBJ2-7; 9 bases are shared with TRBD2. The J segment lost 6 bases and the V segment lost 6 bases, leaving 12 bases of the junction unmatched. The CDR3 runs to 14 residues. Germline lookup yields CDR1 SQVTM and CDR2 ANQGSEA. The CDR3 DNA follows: TGCAGCGTGGCCTGGCGGGAGGGCATTGGCGAGCAGTACTTC. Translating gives CSVAWREGIGEQYF.

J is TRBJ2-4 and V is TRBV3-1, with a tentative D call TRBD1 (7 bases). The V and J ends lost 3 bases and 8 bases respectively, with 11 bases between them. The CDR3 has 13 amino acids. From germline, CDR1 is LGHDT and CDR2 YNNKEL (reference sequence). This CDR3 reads CASSHDREDIQYF. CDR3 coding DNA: TGTGCCAGCAGCCATGACAGGGAGGACATTCAGTACTTC.

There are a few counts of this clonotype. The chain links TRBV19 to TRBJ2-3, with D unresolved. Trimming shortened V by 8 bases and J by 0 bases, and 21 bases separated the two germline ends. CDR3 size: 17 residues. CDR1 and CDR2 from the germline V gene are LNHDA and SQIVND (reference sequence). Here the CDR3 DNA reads TGTGCCAGTTCCGGCCCCTTTACATGGGCGAGCACAGATACGCAGTATTTT. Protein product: CASSGPFTWASTDTQYF.

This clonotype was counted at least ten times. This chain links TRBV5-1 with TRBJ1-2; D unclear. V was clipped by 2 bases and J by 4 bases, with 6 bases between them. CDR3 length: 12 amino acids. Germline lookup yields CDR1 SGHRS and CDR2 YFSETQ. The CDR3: CASSFEGYGYTF. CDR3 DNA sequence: TGCGCCAGCAGCTTCGAAGGCTATGGCTACACCTTC.

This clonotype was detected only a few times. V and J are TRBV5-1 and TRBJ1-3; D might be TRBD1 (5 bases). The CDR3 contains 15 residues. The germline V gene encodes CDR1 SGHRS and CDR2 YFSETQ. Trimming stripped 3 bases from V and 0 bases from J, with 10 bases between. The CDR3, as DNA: TGCGCCAGCAGCTCCGGACAAACCTCTGGAAACACCATATATTTT. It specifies CASSSGQTSGNTIYF.

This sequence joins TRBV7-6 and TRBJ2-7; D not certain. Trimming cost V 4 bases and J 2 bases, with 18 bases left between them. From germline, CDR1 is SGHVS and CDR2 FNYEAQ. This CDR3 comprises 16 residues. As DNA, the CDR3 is TGTGCCAGCAGCTCTTATGACTCGGACCGACCCTACGAGCAGTACTTC. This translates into CASSSYDSDRPYEQYF.

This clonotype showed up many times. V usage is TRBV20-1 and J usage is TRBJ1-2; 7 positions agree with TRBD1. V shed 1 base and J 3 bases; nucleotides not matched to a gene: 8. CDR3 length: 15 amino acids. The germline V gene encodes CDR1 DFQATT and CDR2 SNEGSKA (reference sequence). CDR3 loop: CSARAQGVDYYGYTF. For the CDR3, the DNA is TGCAGTGCTAGAGCGCAGGGGGTGGATTACTATGGCTACACCTTC.

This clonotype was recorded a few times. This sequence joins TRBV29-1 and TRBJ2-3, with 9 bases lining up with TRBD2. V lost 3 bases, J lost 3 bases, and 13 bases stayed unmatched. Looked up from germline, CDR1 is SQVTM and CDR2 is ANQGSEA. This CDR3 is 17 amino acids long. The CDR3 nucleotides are TGCAGCGTTGATTCAAATAGAGCGGGAGGTGGTACAGATACGCAGTATTTT. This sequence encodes CSVDSNRAGGGTDTQYF.

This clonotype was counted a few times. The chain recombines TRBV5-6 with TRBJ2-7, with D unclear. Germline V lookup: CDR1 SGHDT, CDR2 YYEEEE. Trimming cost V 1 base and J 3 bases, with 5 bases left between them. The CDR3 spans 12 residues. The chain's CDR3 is CASSLFGYEQYF. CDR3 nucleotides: TGTGCCAGCAGCTTGTTTGGCTACGAGCAGTACTTC.

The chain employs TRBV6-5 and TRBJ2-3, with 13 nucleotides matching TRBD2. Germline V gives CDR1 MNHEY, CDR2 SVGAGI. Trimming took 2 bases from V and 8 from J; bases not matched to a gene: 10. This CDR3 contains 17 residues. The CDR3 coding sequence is TGTGCCAGCAGTTACGCCCGACTAGCGGGAGGTTCACGTACGCAGTATTTT. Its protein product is CASSYARLAGGSRTQYF.

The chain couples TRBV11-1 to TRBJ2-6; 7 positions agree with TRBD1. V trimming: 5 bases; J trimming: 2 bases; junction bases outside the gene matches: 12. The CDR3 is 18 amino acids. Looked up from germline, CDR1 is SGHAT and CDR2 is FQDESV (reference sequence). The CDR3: CASSPPRDRVTGANVLTF. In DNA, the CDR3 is TGTGCCAGCAGCCCACCGCGTGACAGGGTGACTGGGGCCAACGTCCTGACTTTC.

In DNA form, the CDR3 reads TGTGCCAGCAGTATCCGCCGGGATGCGCAGTATTTT. Protein: CASSIRRDAQYF. V is TRBV28 and J is TRBJ2-3, with D perhaps TRBD2 (5 bases). CDR3 length equals 12 residues. Germline lookup yields CDR1 MDHEN and CDR2 SYDVKM. Trimming cost V 5 bases and J 10 bases, with 13 bases left between them.

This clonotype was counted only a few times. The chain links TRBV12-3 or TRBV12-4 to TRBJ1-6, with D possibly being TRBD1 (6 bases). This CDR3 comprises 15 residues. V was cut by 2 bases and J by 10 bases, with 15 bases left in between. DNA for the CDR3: TGTGCCAGCAGTTTACTTCAGGGGCTGGGGTCACCCCTCCACTTT. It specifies CASSLLQGLGSPLHF.